This TCR beta chain derives from a study of blood T cell repertoires in COVID-19. Whole-study context: Researchers got acute and convalescent COVID-19 samples from the United States, Italy and Spain.

On this clone: The sample holds other DNA sequences that translate to the same CDR3.

V was shortened by 5 bases and J by 2 bases, with 10 bases between the two germline ends. There are 13 residues in the CDR3. CDR1 is MNHEY and CDR2 is SMNVEV in the germline V gene (reference sequence). As handled by the study authors: Amplification from reference gene primers served as the basis for estimated nucleated cell counts. Data came from immunoSEQ multiplex PCR; TCRdb stores just in-frame clones and leaves some out. The V and J calls and clone size were taken over from that table, and D and trimming were inferred from the DNA. The sample includes approximately 97,000 clones, roughly four fifths seen only once; the top ten take 9.9%.

V and J are TRBV27 and TRBJ2-7, with TRBD1 as a possible D gene (6 bases). The sequence came from a man between 35 and 55 years old with active or convalescent COVID-19. The sample consisted of peripheral blood. Here the CDR3 DNA reads TGTGCCAGCAGTCTACAGGGCACCTACGAGCAGTACTTC. Translating gives CASSLQGTYEQYF.